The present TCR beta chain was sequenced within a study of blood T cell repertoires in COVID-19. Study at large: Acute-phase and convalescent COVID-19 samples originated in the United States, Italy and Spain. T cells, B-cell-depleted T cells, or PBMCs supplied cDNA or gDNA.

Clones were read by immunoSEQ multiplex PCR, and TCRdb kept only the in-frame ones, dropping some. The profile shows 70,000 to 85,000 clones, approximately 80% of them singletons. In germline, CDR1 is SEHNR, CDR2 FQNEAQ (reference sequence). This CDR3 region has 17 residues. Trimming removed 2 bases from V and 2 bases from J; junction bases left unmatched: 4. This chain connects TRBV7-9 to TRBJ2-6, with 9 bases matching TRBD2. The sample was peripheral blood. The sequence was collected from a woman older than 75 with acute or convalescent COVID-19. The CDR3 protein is CASSLIAGGPGANVLTF. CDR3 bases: TGTGCCAGCAGCTTAATCGCGGGGGGGCCTGGGGCCAACGTCCTGACTTTC. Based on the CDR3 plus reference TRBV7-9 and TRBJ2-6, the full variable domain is DTGVSQNPRHKITKRGQNVTFRCDPISEHNRLYWYRQTLGQGPEFLTYFQNEAQLEKSRLLSDRFSAERPKGSFSTLEIQRTEQGDSAMYLCASSLIAGGPGANVLTFGAGSRLTVL.